Listed below are T cell receptor beta chains from one sample, sequenced in a study of tumor-infiltrating lymphocytes in localized non-small cell lung cancer. Assay: immunoSEQ multiplex PCR; the TCRdb copy retains only in-frame clones and omits some. The sample carries a few thousand clones, approximately 50% recorded once. Sequenced sample: uninvolved lung tissue not adjacent to the tumor. These receptors originate from a human donor with non-small cell lung cancer. Both conserved end residues are part of each CDR3. A D gene is named only where the DNA matches it firmly. Size values are once, few and many counts, or a class for expanded clones, and some rows have none.

v_call: TRBV7-2; d_call: -; j_call: TRBJ2-7; clone_size: few; cdr3_nt: TGTGCCAGCAGCTTAGAGGGTCTAGGAGACGAGCAGTACTTC; cdr3_aa: CASSLEGLGDEQYF
v_call: TRBV7-3; d_call: -; j_call: TRBJ2-6; clone_size: -; cdr3_nt: TGTGCCAGCAGCCCCACCCCAGGGACTGGGGCCAACGTCCTGACTTTC; cdr3_aa: CASSPTPGTGANVLTF
v_call: TRBV5-4; d_call: TRBD1; j_call: TRBJ1-2; clone_size: few; cdr3_nt: TGTGCCAGCGGTGCCGGGACAGGGGTAGCGTGGGGCTACACCTTC; cdr3_aa: CASGAGTGVAWGYTF
v_call: TRBV27; d_call: TRBD2; j_call: TRBJ2-1; clone_size: -; cdr3_nt: TGTGCCAGCAGCCATAGGGGACTAGCGCTTGACAATGAGCAGTTCTTC; cdr3_aa: CASSHRGLALDNEQFF
v_call: TRBV5-5; d_call: -; j_call: TRBJ2-5; clone_size: -; cdr3_nt: TGTGCCAGCAGCTTGGCCGTAGGGTATCAAGAGACCCAGTACTTC; cdr3_aa: CASSLAVGYQETQYF
v_call: TRBV11-2; d_call: -; j_call: TRBJ1-1; clone_size: -; cdr3_nt: TGTGCCAGCAGCTCCCAAGGGGGCACTGAAGCTTTCTTT; cdr3_aa: CASSSQGGTEAFF
v_call: TRBV29-1; d_call: -; j_call: TRBJ2-3; clone_size: -; cdr3_nt: TGCAGCGTTGAAGGGGAGAGGGCGAGGACAGATACGCAGTATTTT; cdr3_aa: CSVEGERARTDTQYF
v_call: TRBV30; d_call: TRBD1; j_call: TRBJ1-5; clone_size: -; cdr3_nt: TGTGCCTGGAGAGACGCAGGGGGTAATCAGCCCCAGCATTTT; cdr3_aa: CAWRDAGGNQPQHF
v_call: TRBV6-6; d_call: -; j_call: TRBJ2-7; clone_size: -; cdr3_nt: TGTGCCAGCAGTAACCGACAGGGTGGCGGGAACGAGCAGTACTTC; cdr3_aa: CASSNRQGGGNEQYF
v_call: TRBV20-1; d_call: -; j_call: TRBJ2-7; clone_size: -; cdr3_nt: TGCAGTGCTAGAGTGGGCTACGAGCAGTACTTC; cdr3_aa: CSARVGYEQYF
v_call: TRBV5-1; d_call: TRBD1; j_call: TRBJ1-2; clone_size: -; cdr3_nt: TGCGCCAGCAGCAAGGAACCTAGGACAGGGAAGAATGGCTACACCTTC; cdr3_aa: CASSKEPRTGKNGYTF
v_call: TRBV11-3; d_call: -; j_call: TRBJ2-2; clone_size: few; cdr3_nt: TGTGCCAGCAGCTTAGTTGCGACCGGGGAGCTGTTTTTT; cdr3_aa: CASSLVATGELFF
v_call: TRBV11-3; d_call: TRBD2; j_call: TRBJ2-2; clone_size: -; cdr3_nt: TGTGCCAGCAGCTTAGTTTCCGGGACTAGCGGGGAACTGGAGCTGTTTTTT; cdr3_aa: CASSLVSGTSGELELFF
v_call: TRBV4-3; d_call: TRBD2; j_call: TRBJ2-6; clone_size: once; cdr3_nt: TGCGCCAGCAGCCAAGATCTAGGGAGGGGTGGGGCCAACGTCCTGACTTTC; cdr3_aa: CASSQDLGRGGANVLTF
v_call: TRBV2; d_call: -; j_call: TRBJ2-3; clone_size: few; cdr3_nt: TGTGCCCCGGAGACAGGCCTGACAGATACGCAGTATTTT; cdr3_aa: CAPETGLTDTQYF
v_call: TRBV28; d_call: -; j_call: TRBJ2-7; clone_size: -; cdr3_nt: TGTGCCAGCACCATAGACAGCTCCTACGAGCAGTACTTC; cdr3_aa: CASTIDSSYEQYF
v_call: TRBV4-1; d_call: -; j_call: TRBJ1-4; clone_size: -; cdr3_nt: TGCGCCAGCAGCCAAGATCTTGGAAAACTGTTTTTT; cdr3_aa: CASSQDLGKLFF
v_call: TRBV30; d_call: -; j_call: TRBJ1-1; clone_size: -; cdr3_nt: TGTGCCTGGGGGGGGCTGGGAATGAACACTGAAGCTTTCTTT; cdr3_aa: CAWGGLGMNTEAFF
v_call: TRBV30; d_call: -; j_call: TRBJ2-1; clone_size: -; cdr3_nt: TGTGCCTGGAGTCCTTGGACCACCTCTAACAATGAGCAGTTCTTC; cdr3_aa: CAWSPWTTSNNEQFF
v_call: TRBV19; d_call: -; j_call: TRBJ1-1; clone_size: once; cdr3_nt: TGTGCCAGTAGCTTACGTGGTCTGGGCACTGAAGCTTTCTTT; cdr3_aa: CASSLRGLGTEAFF
v_call: TRBV7-2; d_call: TRBD1; j_call: TRBJ2-5; clone_size: large; cdr3_nt: TGTGCCAGCAGCCGGGACAGCCTGACCCAGTACTTC; cdr3_aa: CASSRDSLTQYF
v_call: TRBV29-1; d_call: -; j_call: TRBJ2-2; clone_size: -; cdr3_nt: TGCAGCGCTCAAACGCAGACCGGGGAGCTGTTTTTT; cdr3_aa: CSAQTQTGELFF
v_call: TRBV4-3; d_call: -; j_call: TRBJ1-2; clone_size: -; cdr3_nt: TGCGCCAGCAGCCAAGAGACTGCTACAAGGGGTGGCTACACCTTC; cdr3_aa: CASSQETATRGGYTF
v_call: TRBV28; d_call: -; j_call: TRBJ1-2; clone_size: -; cdr3_nt: TGTGCCAGCACCCCAAGGGTTATCTATGGCTACACCTTC; cdr3_aa: CASTPRVIYGYTF
v_call: TRBV7-2; d_call: -; j_call: TRBJ1-2; clone_size: -; cdr3_nt: TGTGCCAGCAGCTTAGCACAAGGTGCCTTGTATGGCTACACCTTC; cdr3_aa: CASSLAQGALYGYTF
v_call: TRBV7-2; d_call: -; j_call: TRBJ2-2; clone_size: -; cdr3_nt: TGTGCCAGCAGCTTCAGCGCGGACACCGGGGAGCTGTTTTTT; cdr3_aa: CASSFSADTGELFF
v_call: TRBV5-1; d_call: TRBD1; j_call: TRBJ1-1; clone_size: -; cdr3_nt: TGCGCCAGCAGCCACGGGACAGGCGAATCTGAAGCTTTCTTT; cdr3_aa: CASSHGTGESEAFF
v_call: TRBV7-2; d_call: -; j_call: TRBJ2-7; clone_size: -; cdr3_nt: TGTGCCAGCAGCGCTAGCCAGGTTTCCTACGAGCAGTACTTC; cdr3_aa: CASSASQVSYEQYF
v_call: TRBV7-9; d_call: -; j_call: TRBJ1-2; clone_size: few; cdr3_nt: TGTGCCAGCAGCTTAGGATGGGAGGGCTACACCTTC; cdr3_aa: CASSLGWEGYTF
v_call: TRBV7-9; d_call: TRBD1; j_call: TRBJ2-7; clone_size: -; cdr3_nt: TGTGCCAGCAGCTTACAGGGACAGGGGGACGAGCAGTACTTC; cdr3_aa: CASSLQGQGDEQYF
v_call: TRBV29-1; d_call: -; j_call: TRBJ1-1; clone_size: -; cdr3_nt: TGCAGCGTTGAAGATCGGGGTGGAAGGGGCCTTAAGGGAGAAGCTTTCTTT; cdr3_aa: CSVEDRGGRGLKGEAFF
v_call: TRBV27; d_call: -; j_call: TRBJ2-1; clone_size: -; cdr3_nt: TGTGCCAGCAGGGAGGTCAACAATGAGCAGTTCTTC; cdr3_aa: CASREVNNEQFF
v_call: TRBV28; d_call: -; j_call: TRBJ2-7; clone_size: -; cdr3_nt: TGTGCCAGCAGTTTTGGGAGCGAGCAGTACTTC; cdr3_aa: CASSFGSEQYF
v_call: TRBV30; d_call: TRBD1; j_call: TRBJ2-1; clone_size: -; cdr3_nt: TGTGCCTGGAAGAGGGACAGGGCGATGAATGAGCAGTTCTTC; cdr3_aa: CAWKRDRAMNEQFF
v_call: TRBV6-1; d_call: -; j_call: TRBJ1-5; clone_size: -; cdr3_nt: TGTGCCAGCAGTGGACAGGACAATCAGCCCCAGCATTTT; cdr3_aa: CASSGQDNQPQHF
v_call: TRBV14; d_call: -; j_call: TRBJ2-7; clone_size: -; cdr3_nt: TGTGCCAGCAGCCGGTCGGGCAGGGCCCACGAGCAGTACTTC; cdr3_aa: CASSRSGRAHEQYF
v_call: TRBV28; d_call: TRBD2; j_call: TRBJ2-1; clone_size: -; cdr3_nt: TGTGCCAGCAGTTTACCGGGACTAGCGCTCCTCTTC; cdr3_aa: CASSLPGLALLF
v_call: TRBV29-1; d_call: -; j_call: TRBJ2-3; clone_size: -; cdr3_nt: TGCGCGGGGGTAGGGGGCGCGGGAAGCACAGATACGCAGTATTTT; cdr3_aa: CAGVGGAGSTDTQYF
v_call: TRBV7-2; d_call: -; j_call: TRBJ1-5; clone_size: -; cdr3_nt: TGTGCCAGCAGTATAGATGGTGGCAATCAGCCCCAGCATTTT; cdr3_aa: CASSIDGGNQPQHF
v_call: TRBV9; d_call: TRBD1; j_call: TRBJ1-2; clone_size: -; cdr3_nt: TGTGCCAGCAGCCGAGGGGGACAGGGCGATGGCTACACCTTC; cdr3_aa: CASSRGGQGDGYTF
v_call: TRBV28; d_call: TRBD1; j_call: TRBJ1-2; clone_size: -; cdr3_nt: TGTGCCAGCAGTACCCTGGGACAGGTTCACTATGGCTACACCTTC; cdr3_aa: CASSTLGQVHYGYTF
v_call: TRBV7-3; d_call: -; j_call: TRBJ1-1; clone_size: few; cdr3_nt: TGTGCCAGCAGCCCAAGTGGTCAGCACACTGAAGCTTTCTTT; cdr3_aa: CASSPSGQHTEAFF
v_call: TRBV19; d_call: -; j_call: TRBJ1-5; clone_size: once; cdr3_nt: TGTGCCAGTAGTATGGGGTCCGGTCAGCCCCAGCATTTT; cdr3_aa: CASSMGSGQPQHF
v_call: TRBV29-1; d_call: -; j_call: TRBJ2-7; clone_size: -; cdr3_nt: TGCAGCGTTGATCTGGCTCGAGGAGGCTACGAGCAGTACTTC; cdr3_aa: CSVDLARGGYEQYF
v_call: TRBV19; d_call: -; j_call: TRBJ2-3; clone_size: -; cdr3_nt: TGTGCCAGTACGAAGGACAGCCGCACAGATACGCAGTATTTT; cdr3_aa: CASTKDSRTDTQYF